This T cell receptor (beta chain) was recovered during a study of cytomegalovirus exposure and HLA in healthy donors. From germline, CDR1 is WSHSY and CDR2 SAAADI. The CDR3 totals 14 residues. The ends were cut back, 3 bases at V and 4 bases at J, with 7 bases in the middle. Notes on this clone: Its antigen is still unknown.

General study results and limits: Later analysis associated a missense DCLRE1C variant with TCR beta V- and J-gene trimming.

PCR involved 60 Vbeta and 13 Jbeta primers. Profiling relied on immunoSEQ multiplex PCR, and the TCRdb table lists in-frame clones only, not all of them. Here the sample spans more than 95,000 clones, 70% to 80% being singletons. The V gene is TRBV10-2, the J gene TRBJ2-6; tentatively, D is TRBD2 (5 bases). The clonotype comes from a middle-aged man in good health and CMV-seropositive. The sample consisted of PBMCs. This CDR3 is CASSDRGGANVLTF. The CDR3, as DNA: TGCGCCAGCAGTGATAGAGGGGGGGCCAACGTCCTGACTTTC.